A selection of T cell receptor beta chains follows, all from one sample in a study of long-term antiretroviral therapy in people with HIV. Here immunoSEQ multiplex PCR was the method, and the copy in TCRdb shows in-frame clones only, minus some. The data hold tens of thousands of clones, with 80% observed a single time. Sequenced material: unsorted PBMCs, taken 1.5 years after starting antiretroviral therapy. The receptor set was obtained from a man younger than 35 with HIV. Each CDR3 is given with its conserved first and last residue. A D gene is named only where the DNA matches it firmly. Rows may omit the clone size; those that give it use once, few, many or a size class.

abundance	d_gene	v_gene	j_gene	CDR3aa	CDR3nt
once	TRBD2	TRBV18	TRBJ2-1	CASSPPMIAGGNEQFF	TGTGCCAGCTCACCACCGATGATAGCGGGAGGGAATGAGCAGTTCTTC
NA	NA	TRBV6-5	TRBJ1-2	CASSYHTGYNYGYTF	TGTGCCAGCAGTTACCATACGGGCTATAACTATGGCTACACCTTC
NA	TRBD1	TRBV10-3	TRBJ2-3	CAISPTGGEIDTQYF	TGTGCCATCAGTCCGACAGGGGGCGAGATAGATACGCAGTATTTT
NA	TRBD2	TRBV7-9	TRBJ2-1	CASSLLAGYNEQFF	TGTGCCAGCAGCTTACTAGCGGGCTACAATGAGCAGTTCTTC
NA	TRBD2	TRBV27	TRBJ2-1	CASSRGLAGVNEQFF	TGTGCCAGCAGTCGGGGACTAGCGGGAGTAAACGAGCAGTTCTTC
NA	NA	TRBV6-1	TRBJ2-6	CASSEARGSGANVLTF	TGTGCCAGCAGTGAAGCGAGGGGGTCTGGGGCCAACGTCCTGACTTTC
NA	NA	TRBV9	TRBJ2-7	CASSVVGGGINEQYF	TGTGCCAGCAGCGTAGTTGGAGGAGGAATCAACGAGCAGTACTTC
NA	NA	TRBV2	TRBJ2-5	CASSGLNAETQYF	TGTGCCAGCAGTGGTCTGAACGCGGAGACCCAGTACTTC
NA	NA	TRBV28	TRBJ1-1	CASSLWGASTEAFF	TGTGCCAGCAGTTTATGGGGGGCGAGCACTGAAGCTTTCTTT
few	TRBD1	TRBV7-9	TRBJ1-1	CASSPKDRPYEAFF	TGTGCCAGCAGCCCGAAGGACAGGCCGTATGAAGCTTTCTTT
NA	NA	TRBV5-1	TRBJ1-4	CASSLEGGTNEKLFF	TGCGCCAGCAGCTTGGAGGGGGGCACTAATGAAAAACTGTTTTTT
NA	TRBD1	TRBV7-9	TRBJ2-7	CASSHLGTDRSPYEQYF	TGTGCCAGCAGCCACCTGGGGACAGATCGATCGCCCTACGAGCAGTACTTC
NA	NA	TRBV4-2	TRBJ2-7	CASSQDSNAINYEQYF	TGTGCCAGCAGCCAAGATAGTAATGCGATAAACTACGAGCAGTACTTC
NA	NA	TRBV4-3	TRBJ1-2	CASSQAEAGQAGGYTF	TGCGCCAGCAGCCAAGCTGAGGCAGGGCAGGCGGGAGGCTACACCTTC
NA	NA	TRBV7-2	TRBJ2-3	CASSLGVSELKQYF	TGTGCCAGCAGCTTAGGAGTTAGTGAGTTGAAGCAGTATTTT
few	NA	TRBV5-4	TRBJ2-2	CASSLMGPTGELFF	TGTGCCAGCAGCTTGATGGGGCCTACCGGGGAGCTGTTTTTT
NA	NA	TRBV6-6	TRBJ2-1	CASRVASNEQFF	TGTGCCAGCAGGGTGGCCTCCAATGAGCAGTTCTTC
NA	NA	TRBV19	TRBJ2-1	CASSPTIYNEQFF	TGTGCCTCTAGTCCCACTATCTACAATGAGCAGTTCTTC
few	TRBD2	TRBV5-8	TRBJ2-1	CASSLAGGNEQFF	TGTGCCAGCAGCTTGGCGGGAGGGAATGAGCAGTTCTTC
few	NA	TRBV27	TRBJ2-7	CASSPRDWDYEQYF	TGTGCCAGCAGTCCCAGGGACTGGGACTACGAGCAGTACTTC
NA	NA	TRBV20-1	TRBJ1-2	CSASDQDGYTF	TGCAGTGCTAGTGACCAGGATGGCTACACCTTC
NA	TRBD1	TRBV30	TRBJ2-7	CAWRPDRVSYEQYF	TGTGCCTGGAGGCCTGACAGGGTCTCCTACGAGCAGTACTTC
NA	NA	TRBV19	TRBJ2-1	CASKTGGLGQFF	TGTGCCAGTAAAACCGGCGGTTTAGGGCAGTTCTTC
NA	TRBD1	TRBV19	TRBJ1-1	CASSPGTGKMNTEAFF	TGTGCCAGTAGTCCCGGGACAGGGAAAATGAACACTGAAGCTTTCTTT
NA	TRBD2	TRBV7-9	TRBJ2-1	CASSLKGLVYNEQFF	TGTGCCAGCAGCTTAAAGGGACTAGTATACAATGAGCAGTTCTTC
once	NA	TRBV28	TRBJ2-7	CASSLSRLPSYEQYF	TGTGCCAGCAGTTTATCGCGTCTACCCTCCTACGAGCAGTACTTC
NA	NA	TRBV28	TRBJ1-2	CASSPRAGYVGYTF	TGTGCCAGCAGTCCCCGAGCAGGGTACGTTGGCTACACCTTC
NA	TRBD2	TRBV7-6	TRBJ2-7	CASSLALTSGSTHEQYF	TGTGCCAGCAGCTTAGCCCTTACTAGCGGGAGTACCCACGAGCAGTACTTC
NA	NA	TRBV13	TRBJ1-5	CASSSHRANNQPQHF	TGTGCCAGCAGTTCCCACCGGGCCAACAATCAGCCCCAGCATTTT
NA	NA	TRBV2	TRBJ1-1	CASTQAEAGAFF	TGTGCCAGCACCCAAGCGGAAGCCGGCGCTTTCTTT
NA	TRBD2	TRBV7-7	TRBJ2-2	CASSATLAGATGELFF	TGTGCCAGCAGCGCAACTCTAGCGGGAGCCACCGGGGAGCTGTTTTTT
NA	NA	TRBV18	TRBJ1-4	CASSVFRGSEKLFF	TGTGCCAGCTCAGTCTTCAGGGGCAGTGAAAAACTGTTTTTT
medium-sized	TRBD2	TRBV5-6	TRBJ2-3	CASSPPWEGQDTQYF	TGTGCCAGCAGCCCCCCGTGGGAGGGCCAGGATACGCAGTATTTT
NA	NA	TRBV7-9	TRBJ2-7	CASSSTMSASYEQYF	TGTGCCAGCAGCTCAACTATGTCGGCGTCCTACGAGCAGTACTTC
NA	NA	TRBV18	TRBJ1-2	CASSMSRESGGYTF	TGTGCCAGCTCAATGTCCAGGGAGAGCGGTGGCTACACCTTC
NA	TRBD1	TRBV28	TRBJ1-5	CASSFYRQGKGQPQHF	TGTGCCAGCAGTTTCTACAGACAGGGGAAGGGTCAGCCCCAGCATTTT
once	NA	TRBV29-1	TRBJ2-1	CSARGQGVEQFF	TGCAGCGCGCGGGGCCAGGGGGTTGAGCAGTTCTTC
NA	NA	TRBV7-8	TRBJ2-7	CASSTGLYEQYF	TGTGCCAGCAGCACCGGGTTATACGAGCAGTACTTC
NA	TRBD1	TRBV18	TRBJ2-7	CASSRTTGFLYEQYF	TGTGCCAGCTCACGTACGACAGGGTTTCTCTACGAGCAGTACTTC
NA	NA	TRBV7-9	TRBJ2-5	CASSLGVAGLETQYF	TGTGCCAGCAGCTTAGGGGTTGCGGGACTAGAGACCCAGTACTTC
NA	TRBD1	TRBV6-6	TRBJ1-4	CASSFGQGGEKLFF	TGTGCCAGCAGCTTCGGACAGGGCGGGGAAAAACTGTTTTTT
NA	TRBD2	TRBV27	TRBJ2-1	CASSLPGLGGHNEQFF	TGTGCCAGCAGTTTACCGGGACTAGGAGGTCACAATGAGCAGTTCTTC